This TCR beta chain was sequenced in a study of blood T cell repertoires in COVID-19. Study-level background: COVID-19 samples collected from the United States, Italy and Spain covered acute and convalescent phases.

Clones were sequenced by immunoSEQ multiplex PCR, and TCRdb holds only the in-frame ones, with some missing. The profile shows approximately 190,000 clones, less than 90% of them singletons. The CDR3 is 14 residues long. Germline V lookup: CDR1 MNHNY, CDR2 SVGAGI (reference sequence). Trimming removed 5 bases from V and 1 base from J, with 11 bases in between. Sequencing input: peripheral blood. V and J are TRBV6-6 and TRBJ1-1, with D unclear. The receptor was derived from a woman aged 40 to 50 with acute or convalescent COVID-19. CDR3 DNA: TGTGCCAGCAGTCCCCAGGCGTCGAACACTGAAGCTTTCTTT. Its translation: CASSPQASNTEAFF.